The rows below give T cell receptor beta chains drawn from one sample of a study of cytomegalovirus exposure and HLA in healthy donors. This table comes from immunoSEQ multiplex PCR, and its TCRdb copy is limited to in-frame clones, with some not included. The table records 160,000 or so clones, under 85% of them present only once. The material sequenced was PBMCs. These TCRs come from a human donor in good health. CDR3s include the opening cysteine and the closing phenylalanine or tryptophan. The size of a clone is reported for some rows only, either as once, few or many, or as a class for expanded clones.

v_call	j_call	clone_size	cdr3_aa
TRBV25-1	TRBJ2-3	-	CASSGGGGLSTDTQYF
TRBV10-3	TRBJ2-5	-	CAIRRQGVEETQYF
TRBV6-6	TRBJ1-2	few	CASSYSRSGGTRGYTF
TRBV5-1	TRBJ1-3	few	CASSEGNSGNTIYF
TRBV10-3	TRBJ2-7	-	CAISESEDTYEQYF
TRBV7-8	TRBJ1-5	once	CASSNRASDQPQHF
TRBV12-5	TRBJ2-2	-	CASDTGTQNTGELFF
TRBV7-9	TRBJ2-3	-	CASSLRLADTQYF
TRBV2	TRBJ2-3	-	CARGGSGVTDTQYF
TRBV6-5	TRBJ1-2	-	CASSEFRQGDTF
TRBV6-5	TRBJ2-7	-	CASSGGGYSYEQYF
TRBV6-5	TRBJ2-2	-	CASSYAGEGHTGELFF
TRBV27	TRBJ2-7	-	CASSLRTAHEQYF
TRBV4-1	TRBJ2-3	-	CASSHTGQLRDTQYF
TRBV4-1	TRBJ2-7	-	CASSPVTTGQGSYEQYF
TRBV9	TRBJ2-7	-	CASSFGQGSYEQYF
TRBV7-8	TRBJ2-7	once	CASSFRDYNYEQYF
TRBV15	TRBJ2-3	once	CATSRETNRGTFTDTQYF
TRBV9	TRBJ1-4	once	CASSARTGGEEKLFF
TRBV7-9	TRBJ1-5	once	CASSLWGTGMGQPQHF
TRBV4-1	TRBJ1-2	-	CASSQKTRDRGHGYTF
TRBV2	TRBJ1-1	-	CASSEESESEAFF
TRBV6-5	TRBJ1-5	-	CASSPEFQGNQPQHF
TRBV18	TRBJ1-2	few	CASSATASANYGYTF
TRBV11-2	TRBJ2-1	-	CASSSSGGARYNEQFF
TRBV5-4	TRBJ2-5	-	CASSLGGGGDQETQYF
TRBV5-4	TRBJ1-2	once	CASSPGGEGGGYTF
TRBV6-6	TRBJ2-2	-	CASRNSGLTGELFF
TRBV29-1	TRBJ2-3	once	CSVGVGGATDTQYF
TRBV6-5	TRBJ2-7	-	CASSHLQGPYEQYF
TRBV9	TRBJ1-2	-	CASSVAGGGARYGYTF
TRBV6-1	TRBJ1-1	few	CASPGTFPGGAFF
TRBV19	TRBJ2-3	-	CASSMSSGPDTQYF
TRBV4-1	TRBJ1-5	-	CASSQEGTAANQPQHF
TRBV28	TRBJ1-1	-	CATTDRGTEAFF
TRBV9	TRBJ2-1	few	CASTRTGQNVDEQFF